Sequencing of this T cell receptor (beta chain) was carried out in a study of T cells in Graves' hyperthyroidism and ophthalmopathy. This clonotype has a handful of counts. Amplification of TCR beta CDR3 regions was performed using RNA transcripts as template. The TCR CDR3 was amplified in a first-round RT-PCR using the HTBI primer set. Each CDR3 protein is one row after TCRdb ran MiXCR on the multiplex PCR reads. This table holds about 590,000 distinct CDR3 sequences, about a sixth found once. The sample consisted of blood. This TCR was recovered from a young woman with Graves' hyperthyroidism.

The chain's CDR3 is CASSLPGEAGYTF. Written as DNA, the CDR3 is TGCGCCAGCAGCTTACCAGGGGAGGCTGGCTACACCTTC. The chain has TRBV5-1 and TRBJ1-2, with a tentative D call TRBD1 (6 bases). The germline gives CDR1 SGHRS, CDR2 YFSETQ. Trimming shortened V by 2 bases and J by 7 bases, and 12 bases separated the two germline ends. The CDR3 is 13 amino acids.